This is a list of T cell receptor beta chains from one sample in a study of beta chain features in type 1 diabetes. Using immunoSEQ multiplex PCR, the repertoire was profiled, and TCRdb retains in-frame clones only, with some absent. The sample includes around 180,000 clones, approximately 13% seen only once; the top ten take around 0.63%. The source material was central memory CD4+ T cells from blood. Every receptor here comes from a woman younger than 30 in good health. The CDR3 runs from the conserved cysteine through the conserved F or W. A D gene is named only where the DNA matches it firmly. For some rows the clone size is stated as once, few or many, or as a class when expanded; others skip it.

CDR3aa: CASSSQGGSNQPQHF; CDR3nt: TGTGCCAGCAGCTCCCAGGGGGGTAGCAATCAGCCCCAGCATTTT; d_gene: TRBD1; j_gene: TRBJ1-5; abundance: few; v_gene: TRBV7-2
CDR3aa: CASSDLAGASYTQYF; CDR3nt: TGTGCCAGCAGTGACCTAGCGGGAGCTTCGTATACGCAGTATTTT; d_gene: TRBD2; j_gene: TRBJ2-3; abundance: few; v_gene: TRBV6-4
CDR3aa: CASSVATVTYNEQFF; CDR3nt: TGTGCCAGCAGCGTAGCGACAGTCACCTACAATGAGCAGTTCTTC; d_gene: NA; j_gene: TRBJ2-1; abundance: NA; v_gene: TRBV9
CDR3aa: CASSQPDRVGNTIYF; CDR3nt: TGCGCCAGCAGCCAACCCGACAGGGTTGGAAACACCATATATTTT; d_gene: TRBD1; j_gene: TRBJ1-3; abundance: NA; v_gene: TRBV4-1
CDR3aa: CASSLGGAVRNTEAFF; CDR3nt: TGTGCCAGCAGTTTGGGGGGAGCGGTAAGAAACACTGAAGCTTTCTTT; d_gene: NA; j_gene: TRBJ1-1; abundance: few; v_gene: TRBV28
CDR3aa: CATNSPGEAGELFF; CDR3nt: TGTGCCACCAATTCCCCAGGGGAAGCCGGGGAGCTGTTTTTT; d_gene: NA; j_gene: TRBJ2-2; abundance: NA; v_gene: TRBV28
CDR3aa: CASSLGLAVNEQFF; CDR3nt: TGCGCCAGCAGCTTGGGACTAGCGGTCAATGAGCAGTTCTTC; d_gene: TRBD2; j_gene: TRBJ2-1; abundance: NA; v_gene: TRBV5-1
CDR3aa: CASSSGTVQRETQYF; CDR3nt: TGTGCCAGCAGCTCCGGGACAGTCCAACGCGAGACCCAGTACTTC; d_gene: TRBD1; j_gene: TRBJ2-5; abundance: few; v_gene: TRBV11-1
CDR3aa: CASSLSGETQYF; CDR3nt: TGTGCCAGCAGCCTTTCGGGAGAGACCCAGTACTTC; d_gene: NA; j_gene: TRBJ2-5; abundance: NA; v_gene: TRBV7-9
CDR3aa: CASSDSAGGFTDTQYF; CDR3nt: TGTGCCAGCAGTGATTCGGCGGGAGGGTTCACAGATACGCAGTATTTT; d_gene: TRBD2; j_gene: TRBJ2-3; abundance: NA; v_gene: TRBV6-1
CDR3aa: CASGRDLSSGANVLTF; CDR3nt: TGTGCCAGTGGGCGGGATTTAAGCTCTGGGGCCAACGTCCTGACTTTC; d_gene: NA; j_gene: TRBJ2-6; abundance: NA; v_gene: TRBV19
CDR3aa: CASSPTTGTREREQYF; CDR3nt: TGTGCCAGCAGTCCGACGACCGGGACTAGAGAACGGGAGCAGTACTTC; d_gene: TRBD2; j_gene: TRBJ2-7; abundance: few; v_gene: TRBV28
CDR3aa: CASSPTPGQGIYEQYF; CDR3nt: TGCGCCAGCAGCCCGACCCCGGGACAGGGAATCTACGAGCAGTACTTC; d_gene: TRBD1; j_gene: TRBJ2-7; abundance: few; v_gene: TRBV4-1
CDR3aa: CASSILARGTYEQYF; CDR3nt: TGTGCCAGTAGTATTCTCGCCAGGGGTACCTACGAGCAGTACTTC; d_gene: NA; j_gene: TRBJ2-7; abundance: NA; v_gene: TRBV19
CDR3aa: CASKVNRAYEQYF; CDR3nt: TGTGCCAGCAAAGTGAACAGGGCCTACGAGCAGTACTTC; d_gene: NA; j_gene: TRBJ2-7; abundance: NA; v_gene: TRBV6-6
CDR3aa: CASSPLEVRGGNQPQHF; CDR3nt: TGTGCCAGCTCACCACTGGAGGTCAGGGGAGGCAATCAGCCCCAGCATTTT; d_gene: NA; j_gene: TRBJ1-5; abundance: NA; v_gene: TRBV18
CDR3aa: CSVDLMNTEAFF; CDR3nt: TGCAGCGTTGATTTAATGAACACTGAAGCTTTCTTT; d_gene: NA; j_gene: TRBJ1-1; abundance: NA; v_gene: TRBV29-1
CDR3aa: CASSPWVRVGEQFF; CDR3nt: TGTGCCAGCAGCCCATGGGTCAGGGTAGGGGAGCAGTTCTTC; d_gene: NA; j_gene: TRBJ2-1; abundance: few; v_gene: TRBV11-1
CDR3aa: CASSLQGTSNQPQHF; CDR3nt: TGTGCCAGTAGTTTACAGGGAACGAGCAATCAGCCCCAGCATTTT; d_gene: NA; j_gene: TRBJ1-5; abundance: few; v_gene: TRBV19
CDR3aa: CASSKEKGRQGDAKNIQYF; CDR3nt: TGTGCCAGCAGCAAAGAGAAGGGCAGACAGGGAGATGCCAAAAACATTCAGTACTTC; d_gene: TRBD1; j_gene: TRBJ2-4; abundance: NA; v_gene: TRBV9